This is a list of T cell receptor beta chains from one sample in a study of T cells in localized non-small cell lung cancer. This table comes from immunoSEQ multiplex PCR, and its TCRdb copy is limited to in-frame clones, with some not included. The data hold 90,000 to 95,000 clones, with approximately 86% observed a single time. The source material was peripheral blood, sampled before any cancer treatment. The receptor source for this set is a man aged 40-75 years with stage I squamous cell lung carcinoma. Each CDR3 is given with its conserved first and last residue. The order of the fields is clone size, J gene, V gene, D gene, CDR3 protein, CDR3 DNA. D genes are given only for firm matches. Expanded clones are given a class, and other clones once, few, many or no size at all.

>NA|TRBJ1-2|TRBV6-5|TRBD1
CASSYSARQGYGYTF
TGTGCCAGCAGTTACTCGGCCAGACAGGGGTATGGCTACACCTTC
>NA|TRBJ2-7|TRBV2|TRBD1
CASTITGTGDYEQYF
TGTGCCAGCACCATTACCGGGACAGGAGACTACGAGCAGTACTTC
>NA|TRBJ1-1|TRBV6-5|NA
CASKAIKGVGTEAFF
TGTGCCAGCAAAGCGATCAAGGGAGTGGGGACTGAAGCTTTCTTT
>NA|TRBJ2-7|TRBV11-2|NA
CASSSYRINSYEQYF
TGTGCCAGCAGCTCGTACCGAATAAACTCCTACGAGCAGTACTTC
>NA|TRBJ2-2|TRBV19|NA
CASRRRTNTGELFF
TGTGCCAGCCGCCGTCGCACGAACACCGGGGAGCTGTTTTTT
>NA|TRBJ2-6|TRBV7-6|NA
CASSLRSGANVLTF
TGTGCCAGCAGCTTAAGGTCTGGGGCCAACGTCCTGACTTTC
>NA|TRBJ2-7|TRBV11-2|NA
CASSSNPQSSYEQYF
TGTGCCAGCAGCTCCAACCCCCAAAGCTCCTACGAGCAGTACTTC
>NA|TRBJ1-4|TRBV7-8|NA
CASGNRAREEKLFF
TGTGCCAGCGGAAACAGGGCTAGGGAGGAAAAACTGTTTTTT
>medium-sized|TRBJ2-1|TRBV4-3|TRBD2
CASSQEAGGSYNEQFF
TGCGCCAGCAGCCAAGAAGCGGGGGGTTCCTACAATGAGCAGTTCTTC
>NA|TRBJ1-5|TRBV19|NA
CASSIEGKPQHF
TGTGCCAGTAGTATTGAGGGGAAGCCCCAGCATTTT
>NA|TRBJ2-7|TRBV28|NA
CASSQQGPGQYF
TGTGCCAGCAGTCAACAGGGCCCGGGGCAGTACTTC
>NA|TRBJ2-3|TRBV2|TRBD2
CASTLERESDTQYF
TGTGCCAGCACCCTAGAGCGGGAATCGGATACGCAGTATTTT
>few|TRBJ1-4|TRBV30|NA
CAWSSREKLFF
TGTGCCTGGAGTTCGCGTGAAAAACTGTTTTTT
>NA|TRBJ1-2|TRBV7-9|NA
CASSPLTTAVYGYTF
TGTGCCAGCAGCCCCCTGACCACGGCAGTCTATGGCTACACCTTC